This passage covers 29 T cell receptor beta chains from one sample sequenced in a study of Tregs in tolerant kidney transplant recipients. This table comes from immunoSEQ multiplex PCR, and its TCRdb copy is limited to in-frame clones, with some not included. The sample lists under 50,000 clones, about 89% occurring once. The sample was Tregs from blood. The receptors stem from a human donor in good health.

The V gene is TRBV9, the J gene TRBJ2-1; 12 bases line up with TRBD2. With 5 bases clipped from V and 7 bases from J, the junction kept 10 bases outside the gene matches. CDR3 length: 16 amino acids. In germline, CDR1 is SGDLS, CDR2 YYNGEE. The CDR3 DNA reads as TGTGCCAGCAGGCCCCTAGCGGGAGGGCCAGGGAATGAGCAGTTCTTC. Protein: CASRPLAGGPGNEQFF.

CDR3 DNA sequence: TGCGCCAGCACCCCGGGGGGTGAGAACACCGGGGAGCTGTTTTTT. Residues: CASTPGGENTGELFF. This chain joins TRBV5-1 and TRBJ2-2, with 7 bases fitting TRBD2. In germline, CDR1 is SGHRS, CDR2 YFSETQ. V shed 6 bases, J shed 1 base, and the junction held 6 bases outside the gene matches. This CDR3 has 15 residues.

The V call is TRBV5-1, the J call TRBJ2-5; 10 bases agree with TRBD2. The end of the DNA fits TRBJ2-7 better, so the J call may be wrong. Germline lookup yields CDR1 SGHRS and CDR2 YFSETQ. The CDR3 totals 16 residues. CDR3 sequence: CASSLLLSGRAYEQYF. CDR3 nucleotide sequence: TGCGCCAGCAGCTTGCTCTTGAGCGGGAGGGCCTACGAGCAGTACTTC.

The J gene is TRBJ1-2, the V gene TRBV5-5, with a possible D match to TRBD1 (5 bases). This CDR3 contains 15 residues. Germline V lookup: CDR1 SGHKS, CDR2 YYEKEE (reference sequence). V was clipped by 4 bases and J by 0 bases, with 13 bases between them. This CDR3 is CASSVGVPANYGYTF. The CDR3 nucleotides read TGTGCCAGCAGCGTGGGGGTGCCAGCTAACTATGGCTACACCTTC.

The genes are TRBV7-9 and TRBJ1-3, with TRBD1 identical over 11 bases. CDR3 size: 17 residues. The J segment lost 1 base and the V segment lost 5 bases, leaving 7 bases of the junction unmatched. Germline CDR1 is SEHNR and CDR2 is FQNEAQ (reference sequence). CDR3 sequence reads: CASSRGTGGFSGNTIYF. The CDR3 coding sequence is TGTGCCAGCAGCCGCGGGACAGGGGGATTTTCTGGAAACACCATATATTTT. Full variable domain (missing parts from reference TRBV7-9 and TRBJ1-3): DTGVSQNPRHKITKRGQNVTFRCDPISEHNRLYWYRQTLGQGPEFLTYFQNEAQLEKSRLLSDRFSAERPKGSFSTLEIQRTEQGDSAMYLCASSRGTGGFSGNTIYFGEGSWLTVV.

The V call is TRBV19, the J call TRBJ1-3, with D perhaps TRBD1 (6 bases). Germline V CDR1 and CDR2: LNHDA, SQIVND (reference sequence). V gave up 9 bases and J gave up 4 bases, with 25 bases separating them. The CDR3 has 17 amino acids. In DNA, the CDR3 is TGTGCCAGCAAACGTTATACGGGGGCCCAGTGGGGAAACACCATATATTTT. Amino acids: CASKRYTGAQWGNTIYF.

The V and J genes are TRBV7-3 and TRBJ2-2, with D hard to call. The germline V gene encodes CDR1 SGHTA and CDR2 FQGTGA. CDR3 length: 12 residues. V lost 5 bases and J lost 3, with 4 bases in between. The CDR3 is CASSLYTGELFF. DNA for the CDR3: TGTGCCAGCAGCCTTTACACCGGGGAGCTGTTTTTT.

The rearrangement uses TRBV18 and TRBJ2-2; D might be TRBD1 (6 bases). Germline assignment: CDR1 KGHSH and CDR2 LQKENI. This CDR3 is built from 15 residues. V lost 1 base and J lost 0, with 6 bases in between. Here the CDR3 reads CASSPQGANTGELFF. CDR3 DNA: TGTGCCAGCTCACCACAGGGGGCGAACACCGGGGAGCTGTTTTTT.

The J gene is TRBJ2-3, the V gene TRBV7-9; 10 positions agree with TRBD2. V lost 5 bases and J lost 0; bases outside the gene matches: 5. Per the germline V gene, CDR1 is SEHNR and CDR2 is FQNEAQ (reference sequence). The CDR3 totals 16 residues. The chain's CDR3 is CASSTGLAESTDTQYF. The CDR3 DNA follows: TGTGCCAGCAGCACAGGACTAGCGGAGAGCACAGATACGCAGTATTTT.

V and J are TRBV9 and TRBJ2-5; 12 bases are shared with TRBD2. The J segment lost 2 bases and the V segment lost 2 bases, leaving 7 bases of the junction unmatched. The CDR3 contains 17 residues. Germline assignment: CDR1 SGDLS and CDR2 YYNGEE. The CDR3 bases are TGTGCCAGCAGCGTGGGTGGACTAGCGGGGTTACAAGAGACCCAGTACTTC. It codes for CASSVGGLAGLQETQYF.

The chain links TRBV10-1 to TRBJ2-1, with 12 bases lining up with TRBD2. The CDR3 totals 18 residues. The V gene's germline CDR1 is WNHNN and CDR2 SYGVQD (reference sequence). Trimming at V came to 2 bases and at J to 9 bases, leaving 14 bases not matched to a gene. CDR3 residues: CASSENKGLAGGPVEQFF. In DNA, the CDR3 is TGCGCCAGCAGTGAGAACAAGGGGCTAGCGGGAGGGCCAGTTGAGCAGTTCTTC.

The J gene is TRBJ2-5, the V gene TRBV5-1; D might be TRBD1 (6 bases). V lost 5 bases, J lost 4 bases, and 12 bases lay in between. Per germline, CDR1 SGHRS and CDR2 YFSETQ. The CDR3 has 13 residues. The CDR3 loop is CASSTQGRETQYF. The CDR3 nucleotides are TGCGCCAGCAGTACACAGGGTCGAGAGACCCAGTACTTC.

Concerning this clone: Additional DNA sequences in this sample encode the identical CDR3. The chain is built from TRBV5-1 and TRBJ2-1; D not resolved. The germline V gene has CDR1 SGHRS and CDR2 YFSETQ. The CDR3 totals 13 residues. With 0 bases removed from V and 4 bases from J, the gap between germline ends came to 5 bases. The DNA for the CDR3 is TGCGCCAGCAGCTTGGCCTCTTACAATGAGCAGTTCTTC. The encoded protein is CASSLASYNEQFF.

The chain has TRBV30 and TRBJ1-3; D might be TRBD1 (5 bases). The V gene's germline CDR1 is GTSNPN and CDR2 SVGIG (reference sequence). Between the trimmed V and J ends, which lost 4 bases and 0 bases, there was a span of 10 bases. The CDR3 loop spans 14 amino acids. CDR3 DNA: TGTGCCTGGACCACAGGCTCCTCTGGAAACACCATATATTTT. Its protein product is CAWTTGSSGNTIYF.

This rearrangement joins TRBV9 to TRBJ1-1; tentative D call: TRBD1 (5 bases). Germline values: CDR1 SGDLS, CDR2 YYNGEE. Trimming left V 0 bases short and J 4 bases short, with 19 bases between. This CDR3 is 17 amino acids long. The DNA for the CDR3 is TGTGCCAGCAGCGTAGGCTTGAGACAGCCTTCGGGCACTGAAGCTTTCTTT. This gives the protein CASSVGLRQPSGTEAFF.

The chain uses TRBV6-4 and TRBJ1-1; no firm D call. Germline V gene sequence: CDR1 MRHNA, CDR2 SNTAGT. The CDR3 runs to 14 residues. Trimming pared 3 bases from V and 2 bases from J, leaving 10 bases between. The DNA of the CDR3 is TGTGCCAGCAGTGAGAAAGGGTTCAACACTGAAGCTTTCTTT. Translated, it gives CASSEKGFNTEAFF.

The chain couples TRBV2 to TRBJ1-2, with D uncertain. There are 12 residues in the CDR3. Looked up from germline, CDR1 is SNHLY and CDR2 is FYNNEI. The V gene lost 6 bases and the J gene lost 4 bases, with 9 bases spanning the gap. In DNA form, the CDR3 reads TGTGCCAGCAGGCCGGGAAGCTATGGCTACACCTTC. The encoded protein is CASRPGSYGYTF.

The chain couples TRBV11-1 to TRBJ1-2; perhaps TRBD1 as D (6 bases). The CDR3 length is 14 residues. Trimming cost V 2 bases and J 4 bases, with 11 bases left between them. Germline CDR1 reads SGHAT; CDR2 reads FQDESV (reference sequence). The CDR3 loop reads CASSLLGASYGYTF. The CDR3 DNA reads as TGTGCCAGCAGCTTACTGGGGGCGAGCTATGGCTACACCTTC.

This clone was observed once. This chain uses TRBV5-1 with TRBJ1-2, with TRBD1 identical over 8 bases. The V gene end was trimmed by 0 bases and the J gene end by 4 bases; junction bases not matched to a gene: 8. The CDR3 loop spans 16 amino acids. The germline CDR1 and CDR2 sequences are SGHRS and YFSETQ. CDR3: CASSLASTGVGYGYTF. CDR3 nucleotide sequence: TGCGCCAGCAGCTTGGCCTCGACAGGGGTAGGCTATGGCTACACCTTC.

V and J are TRBV10-2 and TRBJ1-5; D gene uncertain. This CDR3 region has 14 residues. Trimming took off 5 bases at V and 0 bases at J, with 8 bases between the two ends. From germline, CDR1 is WSHSY and CDR2 SAAADI. The CDR3 sequence: CASSWGYSNQPQHF. CDR3 bases: TGCGCCAGCAGTTGGGGTTATAGCAATCAGCCCCAGCATTTT.

The chain has TRBV10-1 and TRBJ2-7; possibly TRBD2 for D (6 bases). The V end lost 0 bases, the J end lost 4 bases, and 19 bases lay between the germline ends. The CDR3 contains 17 residues. The germline gives CDR1 WNHNN, CDR2 SYGVQD (reference sequence). The CDR3, as DNA: TGCGCCAGCAGTGAGTCGATAGGAGGGCGCGGGTCGTACGAGCAGTACTTC. As protein: CASSESIGGRGSYEQYF.

This chain joins TRBV6-5 and TRBJ2-4, with D perhaps assigned TRBD1 or TRBD2 (5 bases each). CDR1 and CDR2 from the germline V gene are MNHEY and SVGAGI. The CDR3 runs 15 residues. Between the trimmed V and J ends, which lost 2 bases and 2 bases, there was a span of 10 bases. This chain's CDR3 is CASSYGGTSKNIQYF. CDR3 DNA sequence: TGTGCCAGCAGTTACGGGGGAACCTCCAAAAACATTCAGTACTTC.

V is TRBV7-9 and J is TRBJ1-6; D may be TRBD1 (6 bases). The CDR3 extends over 16 amino acids. Germline CDR1 and CDR2: SEHNR and FQNEAQ (reference sequence). V was trimmed by 1 base and J by 5 bases, leaving 12 bases between them. As DNA, the CDR3 is TGTGCCAGCAGCTTAGGGGACATCACAAATAATTCACCCCTCCACTTT. This encodes CASSLGDITNNSPLHF.

The V call is TRBV7-8, the J call TRBJ2-5; TRBD2 agrees at 13 bases. CDR3 size: 16 residues. The V segment lost 5 bases and the J segment 6 bases; nucleotides outside the gene matches: 9. Germline V CDR1 and CDR2: SGHVS, FQNEAQ. This chain's CDR3 is CASSPTSGRALQTQYF. In DNA, the CDR3 is TGTGCCAGCAGCCCAACTAGCGGGAGGGCCCTCCAGACCCAGTACTTC. The full variable domain, its missing parts supplied by reference TRBV7-8 and TRBJ2-5, is GAGVSQSPRYKVAKRGQDVALRCDPISGHVSLFWYQQALGQGPEFLTYFQNEAQLDKSGLPSDRFFAERPEGSVSTLKIQRTQQEDSAVYLCASSPTSGRALQTQYFGPGTRLLVL.

As for this clone: Its ends do not fully match the called genes, so a read error is possible. This chain joins TRBV5-5 and TRBJ2-5; D is possibly TRBD1 (6 bases). This CDR3 contains 14 residues. Looked up from germline, CDR1 is SGHKS and CDR2 is YYEKEE (reference sequence). The CDR3 is CASSLTAPPGQRNF. CDR3 nucleotides: TGTGCCAGCAGCTTGACCGCGCCCCCGGGACAACGCAACTTC.

The chain links TRBV27 to TRBJ1-1; D may be TRBD1 (5 bases). V was cut by 5 bases and J by 0 bases, with 19 bases left in between. The CDR3 loop spans 17 amino acids. CDR1 is MNHEY and CDR2 is SMNVEV in the germline V gene (reference sequence). The CDR3 protein is CASSLFGGGNMNTEAFF. The CDR3, as DNA: TGTGCCAGCAGTCTCTTCGGGGGGGGAAACATGAACACTGAAGCTTTCTTT.

The chain employs TRBV11-2 and TRBJ2-2; D is uncertain. Per the germline V gene, CDR1 is SGHAT and CDR2 is FQNNGV. V shed 2 bases and J shed 6 bases, with 4 bases lying between them. The length of the CDR3 is 12 residues. The CDR3 sequence is CASSLRAGELFF. For the CDR3, the DNA is TGTGCCAGCAGCTTAAGAGCCGGGGAGCTGTTTTTT.

A few counts support this clone. This chain links TRBV15 with TRBJ2-7; D remains ambiguous. The length of the CDR3 is 15 residues. The V end was cut by 0 bases, the J end by 3 bases, with 12 bases between. Germline V gives CDR1 LNHNV, CDR2 YYDKDF (reference sequence). Here the CDR3 DNA reads TGTGCCACCAGCAGAGAGGTAGACAAATACTACGAGCAGTACTTC. Translation gives CATSREVDKYYEQYF. Full variable domain (rest looked up from reference TRBV15 and TRBJ2-7): DAMVIQNPRYQVTQFGKPVTLSCSQTLNHNVMYWYQQKSSQAPKLLFHYYDKDFNNEADTPDNFQSRRPNTSFCFLDIRSPGLGDTAMYLCATSREVDKYYEQYFGPGTRLTVT.

The rearrangement joins TRBV2 to TRBJ1-2; 7 bases are a match to TRBD1. CDR3 size: 14 residues. CDR1 and CDR2 from the germline V gene are SNHLY and FYNNEI. Losses at the gene ends were 3 bases for V and 4 bases for J; bases not matched to a gene: 5. This chain's CDR3 is CASSEWQGGYGYTF. CDR3 sequence (DNA): TGTGCCAGCAGTGAGTGGCAGGGGGGCTATGGCTACACCTTC.